One and the same sample provided the 11 T cell receptor beta chains below, sequenced in a study of T cells in Graves' hyperthyroidism and ophthalmopathy. TCR beta CDR3 sequences were amplified from RNA transcripts. The HTBI set primed first-round TCR CDR3 RT-PCR. TCRdb processed the multiplex PCR reads anew with MiXCR; each CDR3 protein has one entry. The sample has 660,000 or so distinct CDR3 sequences, 45% seen once; the top ten hold less than 9%. Material: peripheral blood or thyroid tissue (not recorded which). The receptors were sampled from an adult man with Graves' disease, either hyperthyroidism or ophthalmopathy (not recorded which).

This clonotype showed up many times. J is TRBJ1-5 and V is TRBV12-3 or TRBV12-4; no clear D gene. V shed 6 bases and J shed 3 bases, with 12 bases lying between them. The CDR3 covers 14 residues. The CDR3 is CASSPGSLNQPQHF. The CDR3 bases are TGTGCCAGCAGCCCCGGCAGCCTCAATCAGCCCCAGCATTTT.

The chain has TRBV7-9 and TRBJ1-2, with D hard to call. Trimming took 6 bases from V and 2 from J, leaving 13 bases between them. Germline lookup yields CDR1 SEHNR and CDR2 FQNEAQ (reference sequence). The CDR3 extends over 14 amino acids. Here the CDR3 reads CASSEGRPNYGYTF. In DNA form, the CDR3 reads TGTGCCAGCAGTGAAGGACGTCCGAACTATGGCTACACCTTC.

The rearrangement links TRBV7-9 to TRBJ1-6; D perhaps matches TRBD1 (5 bases). The V end lost 6 bases, the J end lost 9 bases, and 15 bases lay between the germline ends. Germline V lookup: CDR1 SEHNR, CDR2 FQNEAQ (reference sequence). This CDR3 region has 14 residues. The CDR3 protein is CASSEGPEGSPLHF. Written as DNA, the CDR3 is TGTGCCAGCAGTGAGGGGCCGGAGGGTTCACCCCTCCACTTT.

This clonotype was counted only a few times. The gene calls are TRBV12-3 or TRBV12-4 and TRBJ2-5, with TRBD2 identical over 9 bases. Trimming at V came to 7 bases and at J to 8 bases, leaving 8 bases not matched to a gene. The CDR3 has 13 residues. This CDR3 reads CASNVPGLATQYF. In DNA, the CDR3 is TGTGCCAGCAACGTTCCGGGACTAGCCACCCAGTACTTC.

This clonotype appeared many times. This chain links TRBV2 with TRBJ1-2; D not certain. The germline CDR1 and CDR2 sequences are SNHLY and FYNNEI. This CDR3 has 12 residues. Trimming shortened V by 2 bases and J by 8 bases, and 9 bases separated the two germline ends. The DNA for the CDR3 is TGTGCCAGCAGTGAATTGGGCGGCGGCTACACCTTC. Translating gives CASSELGGGYTF.

This clonotype was picked up many times. The chain combines TRBV10-3 with TRBJ1-1; D unresolved. V was pared by 2 bases and J by 0 bases, with 7 bases between. CDR3 length equals 14 residues. Germline CDR1 reads ENHRY; CDR2 reads SYGVKD. The CDR3 region has the DNA TGTGCCATCAGTGAGAACAGCATGAACACTGAAGCTTTCTTT. It encodes CAISENSMNTEAFF.

Note on this clonotype: One junction end disagrees with the germline gene, perhaps due to a read error. V is TRBV13 and J is TRBJ1-1; D uncertain. Germline CDR1 reads PRHDT; CDR2 reads FYEKMQ (reference sequence). This CDR3 is 14 amino acids long. CDR3 amino acids: CASSQEDENTEAFF. DNA for the CDR3: TGCGCCAGCAGCCAAGAGGACGAGAACACTGAAGCTTTCTTT.

This clonotype was seen a handful of times. This chain joins TRBV20-1 and TRBJ1-5; D is undetermined. V lost 1 base and J lost 2, with 12 bases in between. The germline gives CDR1 DFQATT, CDR2 SNEGSKA (reference sequence). CDR3 length equals 15 residues. CDR3 DNA: TGCAGTGCTAGAGGGTCCGACATTGGCAATCAGCCCCAGCATTTT. Its translation is CSARGSDIGNQPQHF.

This clonotype was counted between two and nine times. The genes are TRBV11-2 and TRBJ1-6; the D is unclear. Looked up from germline, CDR1 is SGHAT and CDR2 is FQNNGV. Trimming took off 2 bases at V and 10 bases at J, with 9 bases between the two ends. The CDR3 extends over 13 amino acids. CDR3 residues: CASSLSSSSPLHF. DNA of the CDR3: TGTGCCAGCAGCTTAAGTTCTAGCTCACCCCTCCACTTT.

As regards this clonotype: One end of the junction does not line up with germline, which may come from a read error. The V gene is TRBV10-2, the J gene TRBJ2-7; 8 bases agree with TRBD1. The germline CDR1 and CDR2 sequences are WSHSY and SAAADI. The CDR3 has 16 amino acids. CDR3 sequence: CASSQFAGQALYEQYF. The CDR3, as DNA: TGTGCCAGCAGTCAATTCGCGGGACAGGCACTCTACGAGCAGTACTTC.

This clonotype has a count of ten or more. The CDR3 DNA reads TGTGCCAGCAGCTTAGCGGGGACAGAGAAAACCTACGAGCAGTACTTC. Encoded protein: CASSLAGTEKTYEQYF. The chain is built from TRBV7-8 and TRBJ2-7; TRBD1 matches at 7 bases. Germline V gives CDR1 SGHVS, CDR2 FQNEAQ. V was clipped by 0 bases and J by 2 bases; unmatched bases: 7. CDR3 length: 16 amino acids.